A selection of T cell receptor beta chains follows, all from one sample in a study of T cell repertoires in cytomegalovirus infection. The antigens these receptors bind are not known. TCRdb reanalysed the reads using MiXCR and keeps one entry per CDR3 protein. The data show roughly 990,000 distinct CDR3 sequences, roughly 30% seen once. The specimen was cultured CD8+ T cells from PBMCs, collected from culture after CMV antigen stimulation. The receptors come from a human donor in good health (CMV status not recorded). Some clones in this sample may be carry-over from other donors' samples. CDR3s include the opening cysteine and the closing phenylalanine or tryptophan. D genes are given only for firm matches. Rows may omit the clone size; those that give it use once, few, many or a size class.

once	TRBV15	-	TRBJ2-2	CATSSRGAGELFF	TGTGCCACCAGCAGCAGGGGCGCCGGGGAGCTGTTTTTT
few	TRBV7-9	TRBD1	TRBJ1-2	CASSLDDAGGWYGYTF	TGTGCCAGCAGCTTGGATGATGCAGGGGGCTGGTATGGCTACACCTTC
-	TRBV7-6	-	TRBJ2-6	CASSFGRGANVLTF	TGTGCCAGCAGCTTCGGTCGGGGGGCCAACGTCCTGACTTTC
-	TRBV7-2	TRBD2	TRBJ2-3	CVSQRETSGGADTQYF	TGTGTCAGCCAGCGGGAGACTAGCGGGGGTGCAGATACGCAGTATTTT
few	TRBV12-3/TRBV12-4	-	TRBJ2-2	CASILDSLVTGELFF	TGTGCCAGCATCTTGGACTCCCTTGTGACCGGGGAGCTGTTTTTT
few	TRBV12-3/TRBV12-4	TRBD1	TRBJ2-3	CASRVLGQGVSDTQYF	TGTGCCAGCAGGGTCCTGGGACAGGGGGTGTCAGATACGCAGTATTTT
few	TRBV11-2	TRBD1	TRBJ1-2	CASSDEDRAHYGYTF	TGTGCCAGCAGCGATGAGGACAGGGCCCACTATGGCTACACCTTC
few	TRBV7-9	TRBD1	TRBJ2-3	CASSGRGTTDTQYF	TGTGCCAGCAGCGGCAGGGGGACCACAGATACGCAGTATTTT
-	TRBV6-5	-	TRBJ1-1	CASRSQGLQAFF	TGTGCCAGCAGATCCCAGGGGCTTCAAGCTTTCTTT
-	TRBV10-3	-	TRBJ2-1	CAISESQDTYNEQFF	TGTGCCATCAGTGAATCCCAGGATACCTACAATGAGCAGTTCTTC
few	TRBV6-5	-	TRBJ1-2	CASSYTENYGYTF	TGTGCCAGCAGTTATACGGAGAACTATGGCTACACCTTC
-	TRBV6-2/TRBV6-3	-	TRBJ2-1	CASSTAGLLYNEQFF	TGTGCCAGCAGTACCGCGGGACTCCTCTACAATGAGCAGTTCTTC
-	TRBV6-6	-	TRBJ1-3	CASSYSGGTPSGNTIYF	TGTGCCAGCAGCTACTCCGGGGGGACCCCCTCTGGAAACACCATATATTTT
-	TRBV7-9	-	TRBJ2-5	CASSLALGTFRTQYF	TGTGCCAGCAGCTTAGCGCTGGGGACTTTTCGGACCCAGTACTTC
-	TRBV6-1	-	TRBJ2-5	CASSENTPSYF	TGTGCCAGCAGTGAAAATACCCCATCGTACTTC
once	TRBV19	TRBD2	TRBJ2-1	CASSPPLGGKGYNEQFF	TGTGCCAGTAGTCCTCCCCTGGGAGGGAAGGGGTACAATGAGCAGTTCTTC
-	TRBV18	TRBD1	TRBJ1-4	CASSPLPGTGRGKLFF	TGTGCCAGCTCACCACTTCCCGGGACAGGGCGAGGAAAACTGTTTTTT
-	TRBV19	-	TRBJ1-5	CASTAGYSNQPQHF	TGTGCCAGTACTGCAGGGTATAGCAATCAGCCCCAGCATTTT
-	TRBV27	-	TRBJ1-5	CASSSAFDQPQHF	TGTGCCAGCAGTTCGGCGTTCGATCAGCCCCAGCATTTT
few	TRBV28	-	TRBJ2-1	CASSFDSVGNEQFF	TGTGCCAGCAGTTTCGACTCCGTCGGAAATGAGCAGTTCTTC
few	TRBV7-9	-	TRBJ1-1	CASSSPRTEAFF	TGTGCCAGCAGCTCACCCCGCACTGAAGCTTTCTTT
-	TRBV6-2/TRBV6-3	TRBD1	TRBJ2-5	CASSYFGTALETQYF	TGTGCCAGCAGTTACTTTGGGACAGCACTTGAGACCCAGTACTTC
many	TRBV7-8	-	TRBJ2-3	CASSSLDLTSEADTQYF	TGTGCCAGCAGCTCCCTTGATCTCACCTCGGAGGCAGATACGCAGTATTTT
-	TRBV24-1	TRBD2	TRBJ2-3	CATSVLPAGTSGGTPSTDTQYF	TGTGCCACAAGTGTTCTACCAGCCGGGACTAGCGGGGGGACTCCTAGCACAGATACGCAGTATTTT
once	TRBV7-3	-	TRBJ1-6	CASSLGQSNSPLHF	TGTGCCAGCAGCTTAGGGCAGTCCAATTCACCCCTCCACTTT
many	TRBV12-3/TRBV12-4	-	TRBJ1-1	CASLFQGLTTEAFF	TGTGCCAGCCTCTTTCAAGGGTTAACCACTGAAGCTTTCTTT
-	TRBV6-2/TRBV6-3	-	TRBJ2-1	CASIPTAGPDEQFF	TGTGCCAGCATCCCCACGGCGGGGCCCGATGAGCAGTTCTTC
-	TRBV6-2/TRBV6-3	-	TRBJ1-5	CASSLQIRGMSNQPQHF	TGTGCCAGCAGTTTACAGATTCGGGGGATGAGCAATCAGCCCCAGCATTTT
many	TRBV12-3/TRBV12-4	-	TRBJ2-7	CASSFGGYEQYF	TGTGCCAGCAGTTTTGGCGGCTACGAGCAGTACTTC
few	TRBV19	-	TRBJ1-5	CASSIDLWDFNQPQHF	TGTGCCAGTAGTATAGATCTATGGGACTTCAATCAGCCCCAGCATTTT
-	TRBV20-1	TRBD1	TRBJ2-1	CSARDLGQGNEQFF	TGCAGTGCTAGAGATCTGGGACAGGGCAATGAGCAGTTCTTC
many	TRBV7-8	-	TRBJ2-1	CASSLVAQGLYNEQFF	TGTGCCAGCAGCTTAGTAGCTCAGGGCCTATACAATGAGCAGTTCTTC
many	TRBV15	-	TRBJ2-3	CATSRAGVGTDTQYF	TGTGCCACCAGCAGAGCCGGGGTAGGCACAGATACGCAGTATTTT
many	TRBV7-6	-	TRBJ1-3	CASTLSDNPGNTIYF	TGTGCCAGCACCCTCTCGGACAATCCTGGAAACACCATATATTTT
-	TRBV25-1	-	TRBJ2-3	CATWSKGLRPSTDTQYF	TGTGCCACGTGGAGTAAGGGGCTACGACCTAGCACAGATACGCAGTATTTT
-	TRBV28	TRBD1	TRBJ1-2	CASSLDRGWNYGYTF	TGTGCCAGCAGTTTGGACAGGGGCTGGAACTATGGCTACACCTTC
few	TRBV11-2	TRBD1	TRBJ1-5	CASSLGIRTGEDQPQHF	TGTGCCAGCAGCTTAGGAATCCGGACAGGGGAGGATCAGCCCCAGCATTTT
few	TRBV11-3	TRBD1	TRBJ2-3	CASSLDRGAYADTQYF	TGTGCCAGCAGCTTGGACAGGGGCGCGTATGCAGATACGCAGTATTTT
-	TRBV7-6	-	TRBJ2-5	CASSRDRTGTQYF	TGTGCCAGCAGCCGAGACCGAACAGGGACCCAGTACTTC
-	TRBV20-1	-	TRBJ2-3	CSATQEGTSTDTQYF	TGCAGTGCTACCCAGGAGGGTACTAGCACAGATACGCAGTATTTT
once	TRBV27	-	TRBJ2-3	CASSAEGRPDTQYF	TGTGCCAGCAGTGCCGAGGGTAGGCCAGATACGCAGTATTTT
-	TRBV19	-	TRBJ1-1	CASSIMLLAASTEAFF	TGTGCCAGTAGTATTATGTTGTTGGCCGCGAGTACTGAAGCTTTCTTT
-	TRBV9	-	TRBJ1-2	CASSVGQDIDYGYTF	TGTGCCAGCAGCGTAGGACAGGACATAGACTATGGCTACACCTTC
many	TRBV7-6	-	TRBJ2-5	CASSLVGGRETQYF	TGTGCCAGCAGCTTAGTGGGGGGCCGTGAGACCCAGTACTTC